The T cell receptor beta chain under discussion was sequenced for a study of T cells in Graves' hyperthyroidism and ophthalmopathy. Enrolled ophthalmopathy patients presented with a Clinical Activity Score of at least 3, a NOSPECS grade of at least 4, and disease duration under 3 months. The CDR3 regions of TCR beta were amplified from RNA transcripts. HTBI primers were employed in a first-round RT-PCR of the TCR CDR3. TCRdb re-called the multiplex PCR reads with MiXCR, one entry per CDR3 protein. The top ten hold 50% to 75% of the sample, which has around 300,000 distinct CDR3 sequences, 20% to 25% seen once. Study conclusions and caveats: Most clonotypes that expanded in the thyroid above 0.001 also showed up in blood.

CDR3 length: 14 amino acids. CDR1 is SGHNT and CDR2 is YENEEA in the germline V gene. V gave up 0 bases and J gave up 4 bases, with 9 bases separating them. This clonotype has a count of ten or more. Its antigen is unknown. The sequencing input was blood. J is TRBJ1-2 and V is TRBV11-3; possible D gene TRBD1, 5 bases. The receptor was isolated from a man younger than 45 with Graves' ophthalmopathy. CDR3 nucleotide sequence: TGTGCCAGCAGCTTAGATGGGGACGGCTATGGCTACACCTTC. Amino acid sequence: CASSLDGDGYGYTF. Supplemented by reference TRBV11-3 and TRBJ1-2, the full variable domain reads EAGVVQSPRYKIIEKKQPVAFWCNPISGHNTLYWYLQNLGQGPELLIRYENEEAVDDSQLPKDRFSAERLKGVDSTLKIQPAELGDSAVYLCASSLDGDGYGYTFGSGTRLTVV.